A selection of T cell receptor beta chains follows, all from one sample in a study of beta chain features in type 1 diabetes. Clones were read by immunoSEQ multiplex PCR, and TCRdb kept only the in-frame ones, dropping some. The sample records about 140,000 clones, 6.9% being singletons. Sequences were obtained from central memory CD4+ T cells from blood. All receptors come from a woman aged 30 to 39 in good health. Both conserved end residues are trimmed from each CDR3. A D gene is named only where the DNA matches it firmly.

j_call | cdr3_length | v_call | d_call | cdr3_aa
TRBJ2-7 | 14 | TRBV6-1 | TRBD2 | ASSEAASGNPYEQY
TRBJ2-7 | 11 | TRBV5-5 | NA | ASSLRQNYEQY
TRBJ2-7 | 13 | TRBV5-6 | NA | ASSLFGTGADEQY
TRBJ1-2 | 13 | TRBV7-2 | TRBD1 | ASSAGQAPSYGYT
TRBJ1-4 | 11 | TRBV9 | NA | ASSAGLDEKLF
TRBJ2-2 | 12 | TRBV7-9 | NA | ASSPQTGAGELF
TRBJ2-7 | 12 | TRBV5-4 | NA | ASSLVQGTHEQY
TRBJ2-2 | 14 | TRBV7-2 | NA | ASSDYKGANTGELF
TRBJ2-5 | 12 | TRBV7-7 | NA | ASSSGTGRETQY
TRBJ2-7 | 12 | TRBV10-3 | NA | AISARADYEEQY
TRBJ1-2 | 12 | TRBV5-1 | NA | ASSQGGMVLGYT
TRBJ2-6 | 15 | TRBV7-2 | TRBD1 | ASRGQGVISGANVLT
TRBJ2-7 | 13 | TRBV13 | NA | ASSLQGQENYEQY
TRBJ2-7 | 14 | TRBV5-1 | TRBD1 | ASSTSSGTGSYEQY
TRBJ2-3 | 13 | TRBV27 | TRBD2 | ASRRREGQTDTQY